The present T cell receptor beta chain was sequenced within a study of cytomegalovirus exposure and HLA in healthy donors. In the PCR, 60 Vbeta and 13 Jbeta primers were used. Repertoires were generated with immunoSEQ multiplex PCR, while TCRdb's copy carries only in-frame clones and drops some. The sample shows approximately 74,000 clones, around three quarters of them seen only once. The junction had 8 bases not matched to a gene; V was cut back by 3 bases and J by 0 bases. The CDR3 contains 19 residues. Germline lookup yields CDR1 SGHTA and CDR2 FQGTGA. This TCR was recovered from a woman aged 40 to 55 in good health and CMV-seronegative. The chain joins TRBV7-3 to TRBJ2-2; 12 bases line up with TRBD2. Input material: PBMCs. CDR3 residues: CASSFHPTSGGANTGELFF. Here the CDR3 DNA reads TGTGCCAGCAGCTTCCACCCGACTAGCGGGGGAGCGAACACCGGGGAGCTGTTTTTT.